This T cell receptor beta chain came from a study of identical twins. Deletions cut 4 bases from V and 2 bases from J, with 17 bases between. CDR1 SGHRS and CDR2 YFSETQ come from the germline V gene. The CDR3 loop spans 16 amino acids. Each CDR3 protein gets one entry after TCRdb re-called the 5' RACE reads with MiXCR. The sample lists 350,000 or so distinct CDR3 sequences, 10% to 15% occurring once. This sample was shared with a second study, whose subject was yellow fever vaccine responses in identical twins. As that study records: The T cell response to vaccination in identical twins was reportedly partly convergent and partly personalized.

The chain uses TRBV5-1 and TRBJ2-3; the D gene is possibly TRBD2 (6 bases). The sample was CD8+ T cells sorted from blood. This sequence originates from a woman aged 18-30 years in good health. DNA for the CDR3: TGCGCCAGCAGCCCCGGGCCTAGCGAACACACAGATACGCAGTATTTT. It encodes CASSPGPSEHTDTQYF.